This T cell receptor (beta chain) derives from a study of shared clonotypes between healthy human individuals. In the source study's methods: Filtering of immunoSEQ junctional sequences could not match full-length read filtering. The table came from immunoSEQ multiplex PCR; TCRdb's copy has only in-frame clones and leaves some out. The DNA was the basis for D and trimming; V, J and clone size are from that table. Here the sample spans roughly 500,000 clones, over 60% being singletons. The study drew its donors from healthy HIV-negative adults without recent acute infections or vaccinations. This CDR3 contains 13 residues. J lost 10 bases, V lost 2 bases, and 3 bases had no gene match. From germline, CDR1 is MDHEN and CDR2 SYDVKM.

This receptor was identified in a woman in her thirties or forties in good health. Some clones in this sample may be carry-over from other donors' samples. This rearrangement joins TRBV28 to TRBJ2-4; TRBD1 matches at 9 bases. The sequencing input was PBMCs. The CDR3 spells CASSLRDRVIQYF. In DNA, the CDR3 is TGTGCCAGCAGTTTACGGGACAGGGTTATTCAGTACTTC.